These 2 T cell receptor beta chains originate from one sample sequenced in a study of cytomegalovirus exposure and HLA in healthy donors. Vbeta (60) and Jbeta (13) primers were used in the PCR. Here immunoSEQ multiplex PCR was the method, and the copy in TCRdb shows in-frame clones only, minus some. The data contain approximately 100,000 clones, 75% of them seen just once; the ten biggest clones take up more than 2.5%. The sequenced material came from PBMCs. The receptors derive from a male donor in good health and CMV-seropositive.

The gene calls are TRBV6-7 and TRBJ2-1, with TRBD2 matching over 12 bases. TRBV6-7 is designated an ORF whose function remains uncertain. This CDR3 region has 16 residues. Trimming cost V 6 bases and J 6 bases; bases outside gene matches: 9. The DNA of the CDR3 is TGTGCCAGCAGGACTAGCGGGAGACATTTGGGCAATGAGCAGTTCTTC. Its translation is CASRTSGRHLGNEQFF.

CDR3 sequence (DNA): TGTGCCAGCTCATCAACATCGGGACAGCTTGAAGCTTTCTTT. This translates into CASSSTSGQLEAFF. This chain links TRBV18 with TRBJ1-1; 7 bases align to TRBD1. CDR1 is KGHSH and CDR2 is LQKENI in the germline V gene. The V and J ends lost 5 bases and 7 bases, in that order; junction bases with no gene match: 10. The CDR3 length is 14 residues.